These 29 T cell receptor beta chains were sequenced from one sample in a study of shared T cell receptors in the human thymus. This table comes from immunoSEQ multiplex PCR, and its TCRdb copy is limited to in-frame clones, with some not included. The table has more than 550,000 clones, around 87% seen once. The same data also went into a second study, on human thymus T cells.

The sample was thymocytes. These receptors came from a boy under two years old with a congenital heart defect.

The chain employs TRBV4-1 and TRBJ2-3; 9 nucleotides line up with TRBD1. The CDR3 runs 15 residues. The V segment lost 4 bases and the J segment 5 bases; nucleotides outside the gene matches: 7. The germline CDR1 and CDR2 sequences are MGHRA and YSYEKL. The CDR3 here is CASSPQGANIDTQYF. As DNA, the CDR3 is TGCGCCAGCAGCCCACAGGGGGCGAATATAGATACGCAGTATTTT.

This sequence joins TRBV20-1 and TRBJ1-2; D gene unclear. V lost 3 bases to trimming and J lost 4 bases, with 3 bases between them. Germline CDR1 DFQATT, CDR2 SNEGSKA (reference sequence). The CDR3 extends over 10 amino acids. CDR3 nucleotide sequence: TGCAGTGCTAGCAGCTATGGCTACACCTTC. Encoded protein: CSASSYGYTF.

The chain is built from TRBV6-1 and TRBJ1-1; D not certain. V lost 8 bases, J lost 5 bases, and 12 bases lay in between. From germline, CDR1 is MNHNS and CDR2 SASEGT. There are 12 residues in the CDR3. The CDR3 nucleotides read TGTGCCAGCCGGACTGGTCAAACTGAAGCTTTCTTT. This gives the protein CASRTGQTEAFF.

The V gene is TRBV7-9, the J gene TRBJ2-1; D may correspond to TRBD1 or TRBD2 (10 bases each). Trimming stripped 10 bases from V and 9 bases from J, with 34 bases between. This CDR3 spans 18 amino acids. Germline loops: CDR1 SEHNR, CDR2 FQNEAQ (reference sequence). CDR3 amino acids: CATLWTGGRAGGPIEQFF. Here the CDR3 DNA reads TGTGCCACTCTGTGGACAGGGGGGAGAGCGGGAGGGCCGATTGAGCAGTTCTTC. The full variable domain, its missing parts supplied by reference TRBV7-9 and TRBJ2-1, is DTGVSQNPRHKITKRGQNVTFRCDPISEHNRLYWYRQTLGQGPEFLTYFQNEAQLEKSRLLSDRFSAERPKGSFSTLEIQRTEQGDSAMYLCATLWTGGRAGGPIEQFFGPGTRLTVL.

This clone was observed a handful of times. The chain has TRBV14 and TRBJ1-1, with TRBD1 as a possible D gene (6 bases). CDR1 and CDR2 (germline): SGHDN, FVKESK. There are 14 residues in the CDR3. Trimming removed 6 bases at V and 0 bases at J, with 11 bases between. Here the CDR3 DNA reads TGTGCCAGCAGGGACAGTTCTATGAACACTGAAGCTTTCTTT. This encodes CASRDSSMNTEAFF. Using reference TRBV14 and TRBJ1-1 for the parts outside the CDR3, the full variable domain is EAGVTQFPSHSVIEKGQTVTLRCDPISGHDNLYWYRRVMGKEIKFLLHFVKESKQDESGMPNNRFLAERTGGTYSTLKVQPAELEDSGVYFCASRDSSMNTEAFFGQGTRLTVV.

The gene calls are TRBV28 and TRBJ1-5; TRBD1 matches at 9 bases. Germline V gives CDR1 MDHEN, CDR2 SYDVKM. This CDR3 contains 17 residues. The V and J ends lost 5 bases and 0 bases, in that order; junction bases with no gene match: 8. In nucleotides, the CDR3 is TGTGCCAGCAGTCAACCGGGACAGGGCCATAGCAATCAGCCCCAGCATTTT. It specifies CASSQPGQGHSNQPQHF. The complete variable domain, with remaining parts taken from reference TRBV28 and TRBJ1-5, reads DVKVTQSSRYLVKRTGEKVFLECVQDMDHENMFWYRQDPGLGLRLIYFSYDVKMKEKGDIPEGYSVSREKKERFSLILESASTNQTSMYLCASSQPGQGHSNQPQHFGDGTRLSIL.

The V gene is TRBV10-1, the J gene TRBJ2-7; TRBD2 might be the D (7 bases). From germline, CDR1 is WNHNN and CDR2 SYGVQD (reference sequence). V was cut by 0 bases and J by 5 bases, with 17 bases left in between. The CDR3 extends over 16 amino acids. The CDR3 DNA sequence: TGCGCCAGCAGTGAGTCTCCCCGCAGGGGAGGGGACGAGCAGTACTTC. It is translated as CASSESPRRGGDEQYF.

The CDR3 DNA sequence: TGTGCCAGCAGCCTCCGGGACTACAATGAGCAGTTCTTC. Amino acid sequence: CASSLRDYNEQFF. The chain employs TRBV7-6 and TRBJ2-1, with D possibly being TRBD2 (5 bases). The CDR3 has 13 amino acids. Germline CDR1 and CDR2: SGHVS and FNYEAQ. Trimming stripped 5 bases from V and 3 bases from J, with 8 bases between.

The table lists this clone with a few counts. The chain links TRBV6-5 to TRBJ2-1, with 8 nucleotides matching TRBD1. J was trimmed by 10 bases and V by 5 bases; bases with no gene match: 4. Germline assignment: CDR1 MNHEY and CDR2 SVGAGI. This CDR3 is 12 amino acids long. CDR3 bases: TGTGCCAGCAGTCCCGGACAGGGCGAGCAGTTCTTC. Its translation: CASSPGQGEQFF.

This chain uses TRBV7-8 with TRBJ2-5, with a possible D match to TRBD1 (5 bases). Germline CDR1 and CDR2: SGHVS and FQNEAQ. The V end lost 4 bases, the J end lost 3 bases, and 12 bases lay between the germline ends. This CDR3 is built from 14 residues. CDR3 residues: CASSCPKTEETQYF. The CDR3, as DNA: TGTGCCAGCAGCTGTCCTAAGACAGAAGAGACCCAGTACTTC.

The J gene is TRBJ2-5, the V gene TRBV4-3, with D possibly being TRBD1 (5 bases). Trimming pared 1 base from V and 2 bases from J, leaving 14 bases between. The CDR3 length is 16 residues. Germline assignment: CDR1 LGHNA and CDR2 YSLEER. DNA of the CDR3: TGCGCCAGCAGCCAAGTGGGGCCTGGTGGGCAAGAGACCCAGTACTTC. Amino acid sequence: CASSQVGPGGQETQYF.

J is TRBJ1-4 and V is TRBV7-9, with a possible D match to TRBD1 (6 bases). V was shortened by 5 bases and J by 3 bases, with 16 bases between the two germline ends. Germline-derived CDR1 and CDR2 are SEHNR and FQNEAQ (reference sequence). There are 16 residues in the CDR3. CDR3 sequence reads: CASSPLGAPANEKLFF. DNA for the CDR3: TGTGCCAGCAGCCCCTTGGGGGCGCCGGCTAATGAAAAACTGTTTTTT.

The chain is built from TRBV6-1 and TRBJ1-2; D might be TRBD1 (6 bases). The germline V gene has CDR1 MNHNS and CDR2 SASEGT. This CDR3 contains 17 residues. The germline V and J ends were trimmed by 2 bases and 0 bases, with 16 bases remaining between them. The CDR3 region is CASSEFGRGSANYGYTF. CDR3 coding DNA: TGTGCCAGCAGTGAATTCGGCAGGGGTTCGGCTAACTATGGCTACACCTTC.

The rearrangement uses TRBV7-9 and TRBJ2-1, with 7 bases that match TRBD2. The V and J ends lost 2 bases and 6 bases, in that order; junction bases with no gene match: 7. The CDR3 has 15 residues. The germline V gene has CDR1 SEHNR and CDR2 FQNEAQ (reference sequence). The CDR3 loop is CASSLWRERGNEQFF. CDR3 bases: TGTGCCAGCAGCTTATGGAGGGAGCGGGGCAATGAGCAGTTCTTC.

The V gene is TRBV7-2, the J gene TRBJ1-2, with TRBD1 identical over 8 bases. This CDR3 is built from 13 residues. J lost 8 bases, V lost 3 bases, and 5 bases had no gene match. The germline gives CDR1 SGHTA, CDR2 FQGNSA. The CDR3 loop is CASSFRDRWGYTF. Written as DNA, the CDR3 is TGTGCCAGCAGCTTCCGGGACAGGTGGGGCTACACCTTC.

J is TRBJ2-7 and V is TRBV4-1; the match to TRBD2 covers 7 bases. The CDR3 contains 18 residues. Trimming removed 3 bases from V and 2 bases from J; junction bases left unmatched: 16. The germline V gene encodes CDR1 MGHRA and CDR2 YSYEKL. The CDR3: CASSQSPEKRGATYEQYF. For the CDR3, the DNA is TGCGCCAGCAGCCAGTCACCGGAGAAGCGGGGAGCAACCTACGAGCAGTACTTC.

This clone was observed once. The chain carries TRBV4-1 and TRBJ2-2; 9 bases fit TRBD2. The CDR3 totals 18 residues. Per germline, CDR1 MGHRA and CDR2 YSYEKL. V was clipped by 1 base and J by 4 bases; unmatched bases: 10. The CDR3 spells CASSQVISGGPSTGELFF. The CDR3 coding sequence is TGCGCCAGCAGCCAAGTAATTAGCGGGGGACCCTCCACCGGGGAGCTGTTTTTT.

The rearrangement joins TRBV20-1 to TRBJ1-1; perhaps TRBD1 as D (6 bases). The length of the CDR3 is 11 residues. Germline V gene lookup returns CDR1 DFQATT and CDR2 SNEGSKA (reference sequence). V was shortened by 4 bases and J by 7 bases, with 10 bases between the two germline ends. The CDR3 sequence: CSAIPTGEAFF. CDR3 DNA: TGCAGTGCTATTCCGACAGGTGAAGCTTTCTTT.

Written as DNA, the CDR3 is TGTGCCAGCAGCTCCCCCACAGGGGGCAAGGACCAAGAGACCCAGTACTTC. Encoded protein: CASSSPTGGKDQETQYF. The chain has TRBV7-9 and TRBJ2-5; 9 nucleotides align to TRBD1. CDR1 and CDR2 from the germline V gene are SEHNR and FQNEAQ (reference sequence). The junction had 9 bases not matched to a gene; V was cut back by 4 bases and J by 0 bases. The length of the CDR3 is 17 residues.

The rearrangement uses TRBV7-6 and TRBJ2-1; a possible D gene is TRBD1 (7 bases). The CDR3 is 18 residues long. V lost 5 bases and J lost 7, with 27 bases in between. CDR1 SGHVS and CDR2 FNYEAQ come from the germline V gene. DNA of the CDR3: TGTGCCAGCAGCACCAGCAGAGACAGGGACTCGCGTGGGAATGAGCAGTTCTTC. The encoded protein is CASSTSRDRDSRGNEQFF.

The chain combines TRBV19 with TRBJ1-6; TRBD1 agrees at 9 bases. CDR3 length: 14 residues. Germline-derived CDR1 and CDR2 are LNHDA and SQIVND (reference sequence). J lost 7 bases, V lost 4 bases, and 2 bases had no gene match. The CDR3 nucleotides are TGTGCCAGTAGTAGGGGACAGGGAAATTCACCCCTCCACTTT. Protein: CASSRGQGNSPLHF.

The CDR3 DNA reads as TGTGCCAGCTCACACGCGACGGAGACCTATGGCTACACCTTC. It encodes CASSHATETYGYTF. V is TRBV18 and J is TRBJ1-2; D unclear. The CDR3 has 14 residues. Germline loops: CDR1 KGHSH, CDR2 LQKENI. The ends were cut back, 4 bases at V and 4 bases at J, with 13 bases in the middle.

V and J are TRBV5-1 and TRBJ2-1, with 11 positions matching TRBD2. The V segment lost 4 bases and the J segment 4 bases; nucleotides outside the gene matches: 4. The CDR3 contains 15 residues. The germline CDR1 and CDR2 sequences are SGHRS and YFSETQ. This chain's CDR3 is CASSISGGAYNEQFF. The CDR3 nucleotides read TGCGCCAGCAGCATTAGCGGGGGGGCGTACAATGAGCAGTTCTTC.

The chain joins TRBV5-1 to TRBJ2-2; D gene uncertain. The CDR3 totals 17 residues. Between the trimmed V and J ends, which lost 4 bases and 4 bases, there was a span of 20 bases. The germline gives CDR1 SGHRS, CDR2 YFSETQ. The CDR3 sequence: CASSPPRSKFGTGELFF. CDR3 coding DNA: TGCGCCAGCAGCCCGCCTCGGAGTAAATTCGGCACCGGGGAGCTGTTTTTT.

For the CDR3, the DNA is TGTGCCTGGAGGGGACGAGGCAGGGGATCTTCTGAAGCTTTCTTT. Translated: CAWRGRGRGSSEAFF. The chain employs TRBV30 and TRBJ1-1; TRBD1 is a possible D gene (6 bases). The length of the CDR3 is 15 residues. V was shortened by 3 bases and J by 6 bases, with 20 bases between the two germline ends. Germline CDR1 is GTSNPN and CDR2 is SVGIG (reference sequence).

V is TRBV19 and J is TRBJ1-5; 8 nucleotides agree with TRBD1. CDR1 and CDR2 (germline): LNHDA, SQIVND (reference sequence). Trimming at V came to 1 base and at J to 4 bases, leaving 9 bases not matched to a gene. This CDR3 contains 17 residues. CDR3 sequence reads: CASSIVPGGWDNQPQHF. The CDR3 DNA reads TGTGCCAGTAGTATAGTTCCAGGGGGCTGGGATAATCAGCCCCAGCATTTT.

V usage is TRBV5-6 and J usage is TRBJ1-1; TRBD1 matches 7 bases. CDR1 is SGHDT and CDR2 is YYEEEE in the germline V gene. V was clipped by 5 bases and J by 5 bases; unmatched bases: 6. CDR3 length equals 13 residues. CDR3 sequence: CASRPTGDTEAFF. The CDR3 nucleotides read TGTGCCAGCAGACCAACAGGGGATACTGAAGCTTTCTTT.

This clone has a handful of counts. The chain has TRBV4-3 and TRBJ1-1; D gene unclear. The V gene lost 0 bases and the J gene lost 7 bases, with 12 bases spanning the gap. CDR1 is LGHNA, CDR2 YSLEER, per germline. This CDR3 is built from 14 residues. CDR3 nucleotide sequence: TGCGCCAGCAGCCAAGATAGCGGAGATATTGAAGCTTTCTTT. The encoded protein is CASSQDSGDIEAFF.

The CDR3 nucleotides read TGTGCCAGTAGTCAGACAGGTAATGAGCAGTTCTTC. It encodes CASSQTGNEQFF. V gene TRBV19 combines with J gene TRBJ2-1, with D perhaps TRBD1 (6 bases). The V gene's germline CDR1 is LNHDA and CDR2 SQIVND (reference sequence). V was shortened by 5 bases and J by 7 bases, with 9 bases between the two germline ends. CDR3 length: 12 residues.